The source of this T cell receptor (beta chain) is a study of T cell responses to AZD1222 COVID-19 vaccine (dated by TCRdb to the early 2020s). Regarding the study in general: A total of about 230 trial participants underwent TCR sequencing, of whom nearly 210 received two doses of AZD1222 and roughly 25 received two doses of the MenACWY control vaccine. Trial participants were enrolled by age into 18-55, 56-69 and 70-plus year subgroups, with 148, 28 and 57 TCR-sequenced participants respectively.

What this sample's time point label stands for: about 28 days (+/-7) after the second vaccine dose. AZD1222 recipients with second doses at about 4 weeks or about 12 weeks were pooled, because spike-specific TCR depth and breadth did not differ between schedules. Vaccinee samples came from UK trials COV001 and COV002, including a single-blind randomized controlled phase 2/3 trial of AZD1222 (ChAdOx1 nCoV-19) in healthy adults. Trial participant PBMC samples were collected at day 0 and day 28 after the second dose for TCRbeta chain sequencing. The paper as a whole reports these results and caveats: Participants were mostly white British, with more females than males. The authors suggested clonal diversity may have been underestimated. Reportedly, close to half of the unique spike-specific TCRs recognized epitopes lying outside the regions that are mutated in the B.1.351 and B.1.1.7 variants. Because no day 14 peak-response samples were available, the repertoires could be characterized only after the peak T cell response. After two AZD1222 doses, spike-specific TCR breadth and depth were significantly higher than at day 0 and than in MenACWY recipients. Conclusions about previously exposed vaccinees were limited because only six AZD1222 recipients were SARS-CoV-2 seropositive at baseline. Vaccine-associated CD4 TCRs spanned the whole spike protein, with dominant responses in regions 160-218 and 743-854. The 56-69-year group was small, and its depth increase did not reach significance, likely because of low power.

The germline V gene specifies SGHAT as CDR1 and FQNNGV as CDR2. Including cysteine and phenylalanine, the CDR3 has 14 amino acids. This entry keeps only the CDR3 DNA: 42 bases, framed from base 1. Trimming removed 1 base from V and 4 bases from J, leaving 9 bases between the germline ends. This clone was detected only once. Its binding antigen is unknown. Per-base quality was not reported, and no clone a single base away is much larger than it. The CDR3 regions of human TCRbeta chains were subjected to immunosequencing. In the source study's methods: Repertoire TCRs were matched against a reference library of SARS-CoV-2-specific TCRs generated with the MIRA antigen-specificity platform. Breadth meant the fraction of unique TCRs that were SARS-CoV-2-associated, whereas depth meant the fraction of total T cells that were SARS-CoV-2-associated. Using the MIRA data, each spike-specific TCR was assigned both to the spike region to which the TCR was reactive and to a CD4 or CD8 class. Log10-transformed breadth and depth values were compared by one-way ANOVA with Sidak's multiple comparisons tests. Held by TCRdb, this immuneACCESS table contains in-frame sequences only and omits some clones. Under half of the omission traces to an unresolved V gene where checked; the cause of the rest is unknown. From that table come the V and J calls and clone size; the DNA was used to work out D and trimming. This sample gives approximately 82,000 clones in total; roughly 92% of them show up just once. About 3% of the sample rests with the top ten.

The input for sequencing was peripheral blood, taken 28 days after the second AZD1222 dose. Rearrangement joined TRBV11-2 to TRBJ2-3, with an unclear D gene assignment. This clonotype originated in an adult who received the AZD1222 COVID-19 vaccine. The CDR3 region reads CASSLGSLADTQYF. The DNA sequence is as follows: TGTGCCAGCAGCTTAGGGTCGTTGGCAGATACGCAGTATTTT.